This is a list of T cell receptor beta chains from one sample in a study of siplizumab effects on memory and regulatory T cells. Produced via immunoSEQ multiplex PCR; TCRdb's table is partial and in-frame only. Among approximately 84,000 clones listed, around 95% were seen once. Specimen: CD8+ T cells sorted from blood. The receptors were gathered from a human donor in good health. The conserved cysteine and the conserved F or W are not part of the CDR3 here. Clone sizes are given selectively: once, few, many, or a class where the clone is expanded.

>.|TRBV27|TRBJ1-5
ASSLRGNQPQH
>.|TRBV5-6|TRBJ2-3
ASSFPGLPISSTDTQY
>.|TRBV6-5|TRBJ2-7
ASSRSGESYEQY
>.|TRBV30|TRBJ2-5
AWSVSGLQETQY
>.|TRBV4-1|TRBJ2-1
ASSPGAGVTNEQF
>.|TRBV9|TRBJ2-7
ASSPGEGGFPKVQY
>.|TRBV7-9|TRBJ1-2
ASSLGPAGRNYGYT
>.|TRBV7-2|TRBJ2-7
ASSPWTGYEQY
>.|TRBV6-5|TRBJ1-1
ASSYVLKGTEAF
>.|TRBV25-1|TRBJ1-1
ASSEWKEGWITEAF
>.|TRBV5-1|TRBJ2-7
ASSFGGSGYEQY
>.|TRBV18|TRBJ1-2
ASSLSSDRYGYT
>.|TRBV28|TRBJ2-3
ASSSGVTGDTQY
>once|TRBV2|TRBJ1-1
ASSHSGRNTEAF
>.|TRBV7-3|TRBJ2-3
ASSFGLVPSTDTQY
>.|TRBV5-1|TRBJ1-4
ASSSGDSTNEKLF
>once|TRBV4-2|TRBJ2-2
ASSQGRVPNTGELF
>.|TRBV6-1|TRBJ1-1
ASSEEWGYTEAF
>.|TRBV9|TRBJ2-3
ASSVVDYTDTQY
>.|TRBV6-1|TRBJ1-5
ATASRQVIYQPQH
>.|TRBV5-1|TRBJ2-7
ASSFGTSGRNEQY
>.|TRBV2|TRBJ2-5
ASSPPRLAGDRETQY
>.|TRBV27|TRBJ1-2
ASSLSMGATYGYT
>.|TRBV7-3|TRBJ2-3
ASSLEGFGTDTQY
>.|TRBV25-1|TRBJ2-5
ASRNSGNQETQY
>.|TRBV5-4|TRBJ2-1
ASSLSLAWDEQF
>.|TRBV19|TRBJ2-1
ASAGTAGEQF
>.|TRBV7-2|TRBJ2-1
ASSTNLAYNEQF
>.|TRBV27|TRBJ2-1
ASSLSNTAHEQF
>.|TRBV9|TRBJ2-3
ASSVEARGSTDTQY
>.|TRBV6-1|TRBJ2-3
ASSEWVGVSTDTQY
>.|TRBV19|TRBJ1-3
ASSPLFGSPRPLPGNTIY
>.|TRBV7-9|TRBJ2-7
ASSWGLAGAYEQY
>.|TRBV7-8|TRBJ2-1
ASSLPRGDRVVLNEQF
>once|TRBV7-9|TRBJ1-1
ASSLGTGNTEAF
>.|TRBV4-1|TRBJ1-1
ASSQVIGDSKNL
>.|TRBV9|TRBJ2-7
ASSPGTSGSYEQY
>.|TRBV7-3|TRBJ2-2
ASSFIRQGRAGELF
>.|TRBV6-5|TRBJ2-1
ASFGGVSYNEQF
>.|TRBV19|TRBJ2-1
ASSIGPTGPYYNEQF
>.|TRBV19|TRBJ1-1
ASSITYRGNTEAF
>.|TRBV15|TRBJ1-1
ATSRGLEGAENTEAF
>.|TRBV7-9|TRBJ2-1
ASSEGLRYNEQF
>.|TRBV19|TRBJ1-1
ASSIMGNTEAF
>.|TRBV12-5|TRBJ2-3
ASGFGLAGAETDTQY
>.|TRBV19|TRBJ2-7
ASSTGTGPYEQY
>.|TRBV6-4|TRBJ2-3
ASSVGSTDTQY
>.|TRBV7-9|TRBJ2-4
ASSDAKNIQY
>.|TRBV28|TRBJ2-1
ASSTLRDSYNEQF
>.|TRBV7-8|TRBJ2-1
ASSFSSSGYNEQF
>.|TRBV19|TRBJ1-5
ASTKDGTVYSNQPQH
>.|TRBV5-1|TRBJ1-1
ASSFGPTGAGEAF
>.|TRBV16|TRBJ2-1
ASSPLVIHNEQF
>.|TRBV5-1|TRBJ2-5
ASSLDLSFGETQY
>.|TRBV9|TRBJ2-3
ASSSGTPTTDTQY